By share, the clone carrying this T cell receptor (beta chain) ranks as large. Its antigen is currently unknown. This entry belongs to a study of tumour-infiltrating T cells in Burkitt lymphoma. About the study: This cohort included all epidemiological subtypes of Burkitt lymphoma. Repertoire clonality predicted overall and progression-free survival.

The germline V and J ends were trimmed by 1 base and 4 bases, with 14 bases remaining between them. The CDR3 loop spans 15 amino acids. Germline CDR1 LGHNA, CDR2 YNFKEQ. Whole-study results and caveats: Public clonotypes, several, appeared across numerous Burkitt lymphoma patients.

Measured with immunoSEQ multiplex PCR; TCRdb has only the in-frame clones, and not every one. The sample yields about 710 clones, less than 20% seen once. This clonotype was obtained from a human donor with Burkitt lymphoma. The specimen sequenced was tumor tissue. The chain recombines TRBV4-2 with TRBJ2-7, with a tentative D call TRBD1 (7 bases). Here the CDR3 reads CASSQVWRGPYEQYF. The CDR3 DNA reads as TGTGCCAGCAGCCAAGTGTGGAGGGGGCCTTACGAGCAGTACTTC.